One and the same sample provided the 17 T cell receptor beta chains below, sequenced in a study of T cell repertoires in cytomegalovirus infection (dated 2019 in TCRdb). The treatment or condition label, as the study defines it: in vitro stimulation with specific CMV peptide epitopes to enrich CMV-specific T cells. The reads were generated on an Illumina HiSeq 1500. Using fastp trimming at Q25 and MiXCR clonotype assembly, TCRdb reanalyzed the public sequencing data and kept in-frame beta chains. Records with the same CDR3 protein are collapsed into one entry carrying the most frequent genes and DNA. The sample has about 830,000 distinct CDR3 sequences on record, 32% of them singletons. The leading ten clones occupy approximately 13% of the sample. These receptors' antigens are unknown. The specimen comprised cultured CD8+ T cells from PBMCs, sampled from culture after CMV antigen stimulation. The source of these receptors is a human donor in good health (CMV status not recorded). Some clones in this sample may be carry-over from other donors' samples.

The chain links TRBV7-2 to TRBJ2-7; 9 bases fit TRBD1. J gave up 3 bases and V 4 bases, and 7 bases lay outside the gene matches. Germline V gene sequence: CDR1 SGHTA, CDR2 FQGNSA. The CDR3 contains 15 residues. This chain's CDR3 is CASSSRQGVYYEQYV. In nucleotides, the CDR3 is TGTGCCAGCAGCTCTAGACAGGGGGTTTACTACGAGCAGTACGTC.

The chain uses TRBV6-2 or TRBV6-3 and TRBJ2-4, with D possibly called TRBD1 or TRBD2 (5 bases each). The germline CDR1 and CDR2 sequences are MNHEY and SVGEGT. The CDR3 has 14 residues. V was cut by 2 bases and J by 8 bases, with 13 bases left in between. The CDR3 nucleotides are TGTGCCAGCAGTTACGATGAGGGGTCTGACATTCAGTACTTC. Protein product: CASSYDEGSDIQYF.

This clonotype has a count of ten or more. V gene TRBV4-1 combines with J gene TRBJ1-1, with 7 nucleotides matching TRBD1. With V trimmed by 1 base and J by 0 bases, 5 bases remained unmatched. The V gene's germline CDR1 is MGHRA and CDR2 YSYEKL. The CDR3 extends over 16 amino acids. CDR3 nucleotide sequence: TGCGCCAGCAGCCAAGCGACGGGACAGTTGAACACTGAAGCTTTCTTT. This encodes CASSQATGQLNTEAFF.

This clonotype turned up a few times. The rearrangement links TRBV7-9 to TRBJ2-7, with D maybe TRBD1 (6 bases). The CDR3 totals 15 residues. Germline assignment: CDR1 SEHNR and CDR2 FQNEAQ (reference sequence). The ends were cut back, 5 bases at V and 5 bases at J, with 19 bases in the middle. CDR3 residues: CASSDRNRDVHEQYF. CDR3 sequence (DNA): TGTGCCAGCAGCGACAGAAACAGGGATGTCCACGAGCAGTACTTC. Drawing the rest from reference TRBV7-9 and TRBJ2-7, the complete variable domain is DTGVSQNPRHKITKRGQNVTFRCDPISEHNRLYWYRQTLGQGPEFLTYFQNEAQLEKSRLLSDRFSAERPKGSFSTLEIQRTEQGDSAMYLCASSDRNRDVHEQYFGPGTRLTVT.

This clonotype was observed a few times. This chain connects TRBV7-6 to TRBJ2-1; D gene ambiguous. Germline V gene lookup returns CDR1 SGHVS and CDR2 FNYEAQ. V dropped 0 bases and J dropped 7 bases, with 7 bases sitting between them. There are 13 residues in the CDR3. The CDR3 sequence: CASSLANANEQFF. CDR3 in DNA: TGTGCCAGCAGCTTAGCGAATGCTAATGAGCAGTTCTTC.

Concerning this clonotype: A single base separates this from a much larger clone, so it may be a read error. The rearrangement uses TRBV7-6 and TRBJ2-7; 9 bases agree with TRBD1. Germline values: CDR1 SGHVS, CDR2 FNYEAQ. The CDR3 is 15 residues long. Losses at the gene ends were 5 bases for V and 5 bases for J; bases not matched to a gene: 10. CDR3 amino acids: CASSLLGTGSNEQYF. In DNA form, the CDR3 reads TGTGCCAGCAGCCTATTGGGGACAGGGTCGAACGAGCAGTACTTC. Complete variable domain (other parts from reference TRBV7-6 and TRBJ2-7): GAGVSQSPRYKVTKRGQDVALRCDPISGHVSLYWYRQALGQGPEFLTYFNYEAQQDKSGLPNDRFSAERPEGSISTLTIQRTEQRDSAMYRCASSLLGTGSNEQYFGPGTRLTVT.

This clonotype was seen a handful of times. The J gene is TRBJ2-3, the V gene TRBV4-1; 9 bases match TRBD2. V lost 1 base and J lost 3; bases outside the gene matches: 17. Germline V gives CDR1 MGHRA, CDR2 YSYEKL. The CDR3 runs 20 residues. The CDR3 DNA is TGCGCCAGCAGCCAAGCCGATAGAGCTAGCGGGGTGTTGGGGACAGATACGCAGTATTTT. Protein sequence: CASSQADRASGVLGTDTQYF.

This clonotype was counted a few times. The chain uses TRBV11-3 and TRBJ2-1; 15 nucleotides line up with TRBD2. The CDR3 runs to 18 residues. Germline CDR1 reads SGHNT; CDR2 reads YENEEA. V lost 5 bases and J lost 1; bases outside the gene matches: 6. The CDR3 DNA reads TGTGCCAGCAGCCCCCGGACTAGCGGGGGGGCGTCCTACAATGAGCAGTTCTTC. This translates into CASSPRTSGGASYNEQFF.

J is TRBJ1-2 and V is TRBV7-9, with D maybe TRBD1 (6 bases). CDR3 length: 15 residues. Trimming took 5 bases from V and 7 from J, leaving 20 bases between them. Germline V gene lookup returns CDR1 SEHNR and CDR2 FQNEAQ (reference sequence). As DNA, the CDR3 is TGTGCCAGCAGCAACATCCAGGGACAATCGTTTGGCTACACCTTC. It translates to CASSNIQGQSFGYTF.

V and J are TRBV4-2 and TRBJ2-1; 13 bases are shared with TRBD2. The J segment lost 1 base and the V segment lost 0 bases, leaving 9 bases of the junction unmatched. CDR3 length: 20 residues. Germline CDR1 LGHNA, CDR2 YNFKEQ. This CDR3 is CASSQDRTSGGHPSYNEQFF. The CDR3, as DNA: TGTGCCAGCAGCCAAGATCGGACTAGCGGGGGTCACCCATCCTACAATGAGCAGTTCTTC.

The chain carries TRBV19 and TRBJ2-7; a possible D gene is TRBD2 (6 bases). The CDR3 spans 14 residues. Trimming shortened V by 4 bases and J by 0 bases, and 10 bases separated the two germline ends. Germline values: CDR1 LNHDA, CDR2 SQIVND (reference sequence). The CDR3 loop reads CASSNAGYSYEQYF. CDR3 nucleotides: TGTGCCAGTAGTAACGCGGGGTACTCCTACGAGCAGTACTTC.

This clonotype was recorded many times. This sequence joins TRBV7-2 and TRBJ2-7, with unresolved D. Trimming removed 1 base from V and 0 bases from J, with 7 bases in between. The CDR3 is 14 amino acids. Germline values: CDR1 SGHTA, CDR2 FQGNSA. CDR3: CASSLGDLSYEQYF. Here the CDR3 DNA reads TGTGCCAGCAGCTTAGGCGACCTCTCCTACGAGCAGTACTTC.

There are a few counts of this clonotype. The chain uses TRBV4-1 and TRBJ1-1; D not certain. Per the germline V gene, CDR1 is MGHRA and CDR2 is YSYEKL. This CDR3 has 14 residues. Trimming removed 2 bases at V and 3 bases at J, with 10 bases between. CDR3 nucleotides: TGCGCCAGCAGCCAATTCCCAGGAGACACTGAAGCTTTCTTT. It encodes CASSQFPGDTEAFF.

The chain links TRBV19 to TRBJ1-2, with 9 bases matching TRBD1. CDR3 length equals 14 residues. The trim removed 7 bases at V and 1 base at J, leaving 4 bases unmatched. In germline, CDR1 is LNHDA, CDR2 SQIVND (reference sequence). The CDR3, as DNA: TGTGCCAGTATATGGACAGGGGTTAACTATGGCTACACCTTC. Translating gives CASIWTGVNYGYTF.

Many counts were recorded for this clonotype. This chain uses TRBV6-2 or TRBV6-3 with TRBJ2-6; 9 bases match TRBD1. The germline CDR1 and CDR2 sequences are MNHEY and SVGEGT. The J segment lost 5 bases and the V segment lost 0 bases, leaving 14 bases of the junction unmatched. The CDR3 has 20 amino acids. The chain's CDR3 is CASSYSDRGWASTRANVLTF. The CDR3, as DNA: TGTGCCAGCAGTTACTCGGACAGGGGATGGGCCTCGACGAGGGCCAACGTCCTGACTTTC.

This clonotype has just a few counts. This rearrangement joins TRBV27 to TRBJ2-2; TRBD2 is a possible D gene (5 bases). Germline CDR1 and CDR2: MNHEY and SMNVEV (reference sequence). V was pared by 2 bases and J by 2 bases, with 15 bases between. The CDR3 has 17 amino acids. The CDR3 nucleotides are TGTGCCAGCAGTTTACATCCGGGAATTGAAAACACCGGGGAGCTGTTTTTT. This translates into CASSLHPGIENTGELFF.

This clonotype appeared once. The chain joins TRBV4-3 to TRBJ2-3, with 7 nucleotides matching TRBD2. The ends lost 5 bases at V and 5 bases at J; junction bases unmatched: 10. From germline, CDR1 is LGHNA and CDR2 YSLEER. CDR3 length equals 15 residues. Here the CDR3 DNA reads TGCGCCAGCAGCACCGGGAGGCGGGGAAAAGATACGCAGTATTTT. This translates into CASSTGRRGKDTQYF.